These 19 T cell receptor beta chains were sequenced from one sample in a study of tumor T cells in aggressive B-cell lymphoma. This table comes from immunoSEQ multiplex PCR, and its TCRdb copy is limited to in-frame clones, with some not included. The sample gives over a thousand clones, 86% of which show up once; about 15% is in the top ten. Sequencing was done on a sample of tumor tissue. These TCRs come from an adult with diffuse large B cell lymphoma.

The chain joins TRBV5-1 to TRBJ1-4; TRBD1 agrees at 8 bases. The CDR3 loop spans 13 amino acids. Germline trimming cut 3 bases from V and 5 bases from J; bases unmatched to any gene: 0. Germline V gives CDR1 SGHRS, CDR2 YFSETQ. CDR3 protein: CASSWDRNEKLFF. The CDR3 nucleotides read TGCGCCAGCAGCTGGGACAGGAATGAAAAACTGTTTTTT.

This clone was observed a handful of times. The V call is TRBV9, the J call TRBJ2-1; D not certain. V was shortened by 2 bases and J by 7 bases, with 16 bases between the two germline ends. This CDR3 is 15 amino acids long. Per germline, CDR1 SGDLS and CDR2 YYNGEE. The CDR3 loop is CASSVSQIPGNEQFF. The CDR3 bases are TGTGCCAGCAGCGTTTCTCAGATCCCCGGGAATGAGCAGTTCTTC.

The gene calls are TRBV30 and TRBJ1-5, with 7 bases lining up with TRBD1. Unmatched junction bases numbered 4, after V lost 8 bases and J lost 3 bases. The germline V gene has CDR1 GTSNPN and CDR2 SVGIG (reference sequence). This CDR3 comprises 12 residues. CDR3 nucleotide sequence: TGTGCCAGACAGGGTCCCAATCAGCCCCAGCATTTT. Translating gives CARQGPNQPQHF.

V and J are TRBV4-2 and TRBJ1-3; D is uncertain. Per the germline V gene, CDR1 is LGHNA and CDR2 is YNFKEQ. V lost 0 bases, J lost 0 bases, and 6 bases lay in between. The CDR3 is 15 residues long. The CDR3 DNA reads TGTGCCAGCAGCCAAGAGGGGAGCTCTGGAAACACCATATATTTT. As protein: CASSQEGSSGNTIYF.

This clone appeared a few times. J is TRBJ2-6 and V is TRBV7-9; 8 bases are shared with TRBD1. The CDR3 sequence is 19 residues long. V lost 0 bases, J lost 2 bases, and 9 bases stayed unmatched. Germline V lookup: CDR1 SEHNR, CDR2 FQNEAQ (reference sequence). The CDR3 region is CASSLAVTGGEAGANVLTF. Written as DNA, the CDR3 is TGTGCCAGCAGCTTAGCGGTAACAGGGGGTGAAGCTGGGGCCAACGTCCTGACTTTC.

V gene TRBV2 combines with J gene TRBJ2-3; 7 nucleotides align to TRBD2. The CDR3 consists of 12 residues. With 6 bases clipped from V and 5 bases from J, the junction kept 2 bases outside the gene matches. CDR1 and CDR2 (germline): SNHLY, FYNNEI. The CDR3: CASSRGVDTQYF. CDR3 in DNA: TGTGCCAGCAGCCGGGGGGTAGATACGCAGTATTTT.

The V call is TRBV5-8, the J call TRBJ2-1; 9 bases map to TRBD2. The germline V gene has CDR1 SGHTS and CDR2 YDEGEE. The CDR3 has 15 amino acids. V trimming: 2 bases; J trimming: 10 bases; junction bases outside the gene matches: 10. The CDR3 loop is CASSFSASGAGEQFF. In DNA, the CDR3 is TGTGCCAGCAGCTTTTCCGCTAGCGGGGCAGGCGAGCAGTTCTTC.

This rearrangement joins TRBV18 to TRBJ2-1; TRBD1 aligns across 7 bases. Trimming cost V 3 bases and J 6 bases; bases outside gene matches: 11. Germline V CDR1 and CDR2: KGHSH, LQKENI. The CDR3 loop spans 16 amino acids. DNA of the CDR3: TGTGCCAGCTCACCCCCCGGGAACAGGGGTGTCAATGAGCAGTTCTTC. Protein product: CASSPPGNRGVNEQFF. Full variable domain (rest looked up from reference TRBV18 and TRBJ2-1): NAGVMQNPRHLVRRRGQEARLRCSPMKGHSHVYWYRQLPEEGLKFMVYLQKENIIDESGMPKERFSAEFPKEGPSILRIQQVVRGDSAAYFCASSPPGNRGVNEQFFGPGTRLTVL.

The CDR3 here is CASRTGTGDFYEQYF. CDR3 DNA: TGCGCCAGCAGGACCGGGACAGGGGACTTCTACGAGCAGTACTTC. The chain employs TRBV4-1 and TRBJ2-7, with 10 positions matching TRBD1. There are 15 residues in the CDR3. V was pared by 6 bases and J by 3 bases, with 8 bases of the junction left unmatched. CDR1 is MGHRA, CDR2 YSYEKL, per germline.

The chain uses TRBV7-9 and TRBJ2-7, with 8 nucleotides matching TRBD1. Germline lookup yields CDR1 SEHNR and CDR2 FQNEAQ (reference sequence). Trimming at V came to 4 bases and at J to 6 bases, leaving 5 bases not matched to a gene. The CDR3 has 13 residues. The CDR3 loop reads CASSSGQGVEQYF. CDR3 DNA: TGTGCCAGCAGCTCCGGACAGGGAGTCGAGCAGTACTTC.

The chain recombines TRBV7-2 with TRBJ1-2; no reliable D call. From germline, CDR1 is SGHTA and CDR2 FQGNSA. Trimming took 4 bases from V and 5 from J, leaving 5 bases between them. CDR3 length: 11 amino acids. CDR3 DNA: TGTGCCAGCAGCTCTTTTTATGGCTACACCTTC. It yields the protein CASSSFYGYTF.

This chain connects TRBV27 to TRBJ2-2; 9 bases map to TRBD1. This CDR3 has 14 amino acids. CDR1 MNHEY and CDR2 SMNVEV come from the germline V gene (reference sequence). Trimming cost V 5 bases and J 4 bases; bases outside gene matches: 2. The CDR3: CASSRTGVTGELFF. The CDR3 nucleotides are TGTGCCAGCAGTAGGACAGGGGTCACCGGGGAGCTGTTTTTT.

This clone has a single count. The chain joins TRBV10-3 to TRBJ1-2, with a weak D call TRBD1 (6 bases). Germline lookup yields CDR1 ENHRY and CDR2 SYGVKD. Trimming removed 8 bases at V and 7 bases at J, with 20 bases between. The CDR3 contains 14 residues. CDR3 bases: TGTGCCATCTCAGAGGGGGGGGCTATTGGTGGCTACACCTTC. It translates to CAISEGGAIGGYTF.

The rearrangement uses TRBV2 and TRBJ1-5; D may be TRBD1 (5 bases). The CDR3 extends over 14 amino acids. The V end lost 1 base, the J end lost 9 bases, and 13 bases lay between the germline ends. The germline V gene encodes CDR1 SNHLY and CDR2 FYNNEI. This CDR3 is CASSEGGRRVPQHF. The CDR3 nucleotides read TGTGCCAGCAGTGAAGGGGGCCGCCGGGTGCCCCAGCATTTT.

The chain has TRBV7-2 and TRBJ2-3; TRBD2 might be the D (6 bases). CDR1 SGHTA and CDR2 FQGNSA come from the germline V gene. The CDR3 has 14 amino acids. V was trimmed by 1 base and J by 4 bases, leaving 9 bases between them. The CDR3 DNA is TGTGCCAGCAGCTTAGTTTGGGGGGCAGATACGCAGTATTTT. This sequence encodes CASSLVWGADTQYF.

CDR3 in DNA: TGTGCCAGCAGCCAAGACCAGGGTTACGAGCAGTACTTC. Amino acid sequence: CASSQDQGYEQYF. This chain uses TRBV4-2 with TRBJ2-7, with a weak D call TRBD1 (5 bases). CDR1 is LGHNA and CDR2 is YNFKEQ in the germline V gene. The CDR3 is 13 residues long. V was trimmed by 0 bases and J by 4 bases, leaving 7 bases between them.

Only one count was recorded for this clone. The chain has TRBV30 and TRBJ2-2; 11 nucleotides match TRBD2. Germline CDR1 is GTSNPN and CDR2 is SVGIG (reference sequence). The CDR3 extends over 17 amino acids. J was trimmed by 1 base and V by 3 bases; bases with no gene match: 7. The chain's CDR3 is CAWRGGLAVLNTGELFF. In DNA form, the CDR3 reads TGTGCCTGGAGGGGGGGACTAGCGGTCCTGAACACCGGGGAGCTGTTTTTT.

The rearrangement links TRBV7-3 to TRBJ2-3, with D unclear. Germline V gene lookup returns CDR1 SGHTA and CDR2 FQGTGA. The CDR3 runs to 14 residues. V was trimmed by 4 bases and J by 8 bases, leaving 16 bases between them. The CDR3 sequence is CASSSHVSASTQYF. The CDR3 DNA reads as TGTGCCAGCAGCTCCCACGTCAGCGCAAGTACGCAGTATTTT.

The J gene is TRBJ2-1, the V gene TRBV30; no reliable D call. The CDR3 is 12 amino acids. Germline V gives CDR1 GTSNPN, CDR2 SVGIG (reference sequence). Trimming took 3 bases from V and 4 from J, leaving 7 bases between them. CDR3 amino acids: CAWSQLYNEQFF. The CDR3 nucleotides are TGTGCCTGGAGCCAACTATACAATGAGCAGTTCTTC. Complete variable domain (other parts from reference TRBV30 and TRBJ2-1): SQTIHQWPATLVQPVGSPLSLECTVEGTSNPNLYWYRQAAGRGLQLLFYSVGIGQISSEVPQNLSASRPQDRQFILSSKKLLLSDSGFYLCAWSQLYNEQFFGPGTRLTVL.